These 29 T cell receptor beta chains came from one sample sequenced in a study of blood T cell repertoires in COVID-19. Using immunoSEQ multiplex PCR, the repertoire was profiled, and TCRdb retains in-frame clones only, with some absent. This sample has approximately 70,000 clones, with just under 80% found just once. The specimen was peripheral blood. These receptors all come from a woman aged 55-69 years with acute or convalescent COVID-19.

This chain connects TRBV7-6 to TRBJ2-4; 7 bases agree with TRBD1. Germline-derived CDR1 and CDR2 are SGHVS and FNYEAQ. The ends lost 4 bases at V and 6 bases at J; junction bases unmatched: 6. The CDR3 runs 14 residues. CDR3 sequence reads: CASSSGQTRNIQYF. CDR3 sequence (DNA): TGTGCCAGCAGCTCGGGACAGACAAGAAACATTCAGTACTTC. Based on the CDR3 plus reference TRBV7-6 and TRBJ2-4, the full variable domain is GAGVSQSPRYKVTKRGQDVALRCDPISGHVSLYWYRQALGQGPEFLTYFNYEAQQDKSGLPNDRFSAERPEGSISTLTIQRTEQRDSAMYRCASSSGQTRNIQYFGAGTRLSVL.

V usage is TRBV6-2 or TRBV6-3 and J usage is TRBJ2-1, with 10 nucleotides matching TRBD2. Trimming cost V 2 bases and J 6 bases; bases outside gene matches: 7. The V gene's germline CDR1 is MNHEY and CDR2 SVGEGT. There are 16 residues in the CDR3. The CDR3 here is CASSYRLSGGPNEQFF. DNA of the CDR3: TGTGCCAGCAGTTACCGTCTTAGCGGGGGGCCCAATGAGCAGTTCTTC.

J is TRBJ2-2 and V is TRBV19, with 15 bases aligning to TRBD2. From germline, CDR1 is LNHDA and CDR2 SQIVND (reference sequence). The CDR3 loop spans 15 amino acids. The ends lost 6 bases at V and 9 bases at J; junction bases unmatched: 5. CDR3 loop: CASSRTSGGARELFF. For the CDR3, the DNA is TGTGCCAGTAGCCGGACTAGCGGGGGGGCAAGGGAGCTGTTTTTT.

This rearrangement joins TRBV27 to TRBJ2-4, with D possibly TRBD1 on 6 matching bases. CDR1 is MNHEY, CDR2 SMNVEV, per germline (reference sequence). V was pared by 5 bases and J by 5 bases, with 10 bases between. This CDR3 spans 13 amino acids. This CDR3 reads CASSIQGENIQYF. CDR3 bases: TGTGCCAGCAGTATACAGGGTGAAAACATTCAGTACTTC.

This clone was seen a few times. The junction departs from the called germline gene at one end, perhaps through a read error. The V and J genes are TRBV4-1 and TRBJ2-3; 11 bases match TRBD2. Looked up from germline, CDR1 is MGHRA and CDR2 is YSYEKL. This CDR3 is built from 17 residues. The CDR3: CASSQESPSGGTDTQYF. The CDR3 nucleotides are TGCGCCAGCAGTCAAGAGTCCCCTAGCGGGGGGACAGATACGCAGTATTTT.

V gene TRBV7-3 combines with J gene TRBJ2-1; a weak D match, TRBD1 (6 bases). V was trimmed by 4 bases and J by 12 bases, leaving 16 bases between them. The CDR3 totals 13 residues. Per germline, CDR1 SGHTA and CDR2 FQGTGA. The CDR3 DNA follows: TGTGCCAGCAGCTCCTCCCGGGACAACAGGCAGTTCTTC. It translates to CASSSSRDNRQFF. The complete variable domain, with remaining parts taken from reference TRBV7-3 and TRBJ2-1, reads GAGVSQTPSNKVTEKGKYVELRCDPISGHTALYWYRQSLGQGPEFLIYFQGTGAADDSGLPNDRFFAVRPEGSVSTLKIQRTERGDSAVYLCASSSSRDNRQFFGPGTRLTVL.

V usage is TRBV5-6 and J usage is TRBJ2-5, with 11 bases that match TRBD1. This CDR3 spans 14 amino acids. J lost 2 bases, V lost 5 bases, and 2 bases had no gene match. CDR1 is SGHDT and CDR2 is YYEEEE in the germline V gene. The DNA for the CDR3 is TGTGCCAGCAGGGGGACAGGGGGACAAGAGACCCAGTACTTC. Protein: CASRGTGGQETQYF.

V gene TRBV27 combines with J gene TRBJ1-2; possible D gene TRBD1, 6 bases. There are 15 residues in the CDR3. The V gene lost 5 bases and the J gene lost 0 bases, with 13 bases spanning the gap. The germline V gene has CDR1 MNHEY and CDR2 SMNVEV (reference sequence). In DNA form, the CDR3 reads TGTGCCAGCAGTATACAGGGCAGAGCTAACTATGGCTACACCTTC. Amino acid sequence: CASSIQGRANYGYTF.

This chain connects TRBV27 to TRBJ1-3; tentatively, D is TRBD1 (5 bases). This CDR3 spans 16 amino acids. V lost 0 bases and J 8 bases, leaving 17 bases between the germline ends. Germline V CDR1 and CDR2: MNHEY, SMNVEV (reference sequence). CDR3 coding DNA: TGTGCCAGCAGTTTATCGACCTGGGAACCGGGGGACACCATATATTTT. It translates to CASSLSTWEPGDTIYF.

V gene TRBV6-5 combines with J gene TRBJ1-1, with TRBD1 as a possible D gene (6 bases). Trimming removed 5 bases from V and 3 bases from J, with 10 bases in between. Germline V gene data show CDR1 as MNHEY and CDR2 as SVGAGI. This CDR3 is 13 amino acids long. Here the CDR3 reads CASSKDSYTEAFF. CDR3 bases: TGTGCCAGCAGTAAGGACAGCTACACTGAAGCTTTCTTT.

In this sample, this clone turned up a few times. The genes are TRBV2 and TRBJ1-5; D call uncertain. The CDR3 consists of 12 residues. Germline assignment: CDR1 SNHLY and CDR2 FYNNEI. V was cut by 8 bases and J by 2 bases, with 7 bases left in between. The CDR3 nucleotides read TGTGCCAGCTCCGGGGGCAATCAGCCCCAGCATTTT. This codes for CASSGGNQPQHF.

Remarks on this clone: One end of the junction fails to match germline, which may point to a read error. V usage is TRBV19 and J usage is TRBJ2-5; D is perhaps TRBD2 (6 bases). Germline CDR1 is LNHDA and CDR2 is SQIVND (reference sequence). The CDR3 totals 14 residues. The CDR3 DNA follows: TGTGCCAGTAGTTTAGAGGGGAGGCAAGAGACCCAGTACTTC. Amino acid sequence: CASSLEGRQETQYF.

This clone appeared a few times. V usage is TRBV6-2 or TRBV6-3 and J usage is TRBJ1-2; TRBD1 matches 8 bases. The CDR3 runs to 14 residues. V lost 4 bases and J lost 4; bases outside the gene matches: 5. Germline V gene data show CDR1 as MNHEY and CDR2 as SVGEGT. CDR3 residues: CASSSTGGGYGYTF. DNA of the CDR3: TGTGCCAGCAGTTCTACAGGGGGTGGCTATGGCTACACCTTC.

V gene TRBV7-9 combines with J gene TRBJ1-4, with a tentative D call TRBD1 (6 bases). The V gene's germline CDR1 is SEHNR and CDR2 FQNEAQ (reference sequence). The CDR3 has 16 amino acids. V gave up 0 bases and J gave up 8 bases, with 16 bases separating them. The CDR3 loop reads CASSLAPLGAGEKLFF. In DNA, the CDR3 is TGTGCCAGCAGCTTAGCGCCCCTGGGGGCCGGGGAAAAACTGTTTTTT.

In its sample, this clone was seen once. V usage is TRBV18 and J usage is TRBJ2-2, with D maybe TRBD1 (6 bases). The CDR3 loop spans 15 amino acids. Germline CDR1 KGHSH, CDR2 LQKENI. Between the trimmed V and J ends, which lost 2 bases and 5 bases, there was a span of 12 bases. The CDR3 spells CASSPLDSPTGELFF. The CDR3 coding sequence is TGTGCCAGCTCACCATTGGACAGCCCAACCGGGGAGCTGTTTTTT.

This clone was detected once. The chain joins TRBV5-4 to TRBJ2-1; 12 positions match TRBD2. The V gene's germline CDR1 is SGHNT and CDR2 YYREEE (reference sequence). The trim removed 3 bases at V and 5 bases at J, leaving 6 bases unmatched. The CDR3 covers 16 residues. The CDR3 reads CASSSPLAGGHNEQFF. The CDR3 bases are TGTGCCAGCAGCTCGCCACTAGCGGGGGGTCACAATGAGCAGTTCTTC.

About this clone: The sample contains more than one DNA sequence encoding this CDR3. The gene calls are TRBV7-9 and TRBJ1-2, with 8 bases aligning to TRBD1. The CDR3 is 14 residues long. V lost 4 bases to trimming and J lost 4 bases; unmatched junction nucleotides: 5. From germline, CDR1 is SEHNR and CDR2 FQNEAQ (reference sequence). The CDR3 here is CASSYGTGIYGYTF. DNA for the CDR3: TGTGCCAGCAGCTACGGGACAGGAATCTATGGCTACACCTTC.

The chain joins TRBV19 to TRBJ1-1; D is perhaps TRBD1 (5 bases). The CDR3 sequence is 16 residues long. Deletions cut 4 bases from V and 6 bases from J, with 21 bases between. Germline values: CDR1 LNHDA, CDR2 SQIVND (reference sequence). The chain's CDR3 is CASSNFGGGGVAEAFF. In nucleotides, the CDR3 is TGTGCCAGTAGTAACTTCGGCGGGGGAGGGGTCGCTGAAGCTTTCTTT.

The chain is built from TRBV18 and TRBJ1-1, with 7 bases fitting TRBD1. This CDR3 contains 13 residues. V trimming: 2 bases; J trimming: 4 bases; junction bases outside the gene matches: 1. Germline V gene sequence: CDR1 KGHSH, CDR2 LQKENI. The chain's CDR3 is CASSPAGGTEAFF. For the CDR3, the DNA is TGTGCCAGCTCACCAGCAGGGGGCACTGAAGCTTTCTTT.

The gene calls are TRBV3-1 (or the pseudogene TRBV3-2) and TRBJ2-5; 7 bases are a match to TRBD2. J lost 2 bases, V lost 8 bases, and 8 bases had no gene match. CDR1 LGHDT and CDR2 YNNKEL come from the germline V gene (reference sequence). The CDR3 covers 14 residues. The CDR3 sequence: CASRPGGSQETQYF. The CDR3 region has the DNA TGTGCCAGCCGGCCCGGGGGGAGTCAAGAGACCCAGTACTTC.

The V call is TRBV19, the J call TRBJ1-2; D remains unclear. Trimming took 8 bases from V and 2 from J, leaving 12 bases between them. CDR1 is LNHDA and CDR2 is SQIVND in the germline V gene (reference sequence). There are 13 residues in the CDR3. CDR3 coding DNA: TGTGCCAGTCGGAGACGTTTGAACTATGGCTACACCTTC. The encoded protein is CASRRRLNYGYTF.

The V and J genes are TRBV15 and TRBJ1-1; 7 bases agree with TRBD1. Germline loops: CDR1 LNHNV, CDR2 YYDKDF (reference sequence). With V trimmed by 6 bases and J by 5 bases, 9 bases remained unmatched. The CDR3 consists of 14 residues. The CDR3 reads CATSPNRGRTEAFF. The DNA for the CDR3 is TGTGCCACCAGTCCGAACAGGGGACGGACTGAAGCTTTCTTT.

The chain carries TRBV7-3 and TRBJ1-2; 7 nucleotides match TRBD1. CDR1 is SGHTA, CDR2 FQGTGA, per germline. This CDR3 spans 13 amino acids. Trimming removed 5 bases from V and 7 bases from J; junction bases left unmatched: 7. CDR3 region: CASSIRQGGGYTF. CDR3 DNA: TGTGCCAGCAGCATCCGACAGGGAGGTGGCTACACCTTC. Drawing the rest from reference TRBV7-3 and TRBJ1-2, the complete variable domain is GAGVSQTPSNKVTEKGKYVELRCDPISGHTALYWYRQSLGQGPEFLIYFQGTGAADDSGLPNDRFFAVRPEGSVSTLKIQRTERGDSAVYLCASSIRQGGGYTFGSGTRLTVV.

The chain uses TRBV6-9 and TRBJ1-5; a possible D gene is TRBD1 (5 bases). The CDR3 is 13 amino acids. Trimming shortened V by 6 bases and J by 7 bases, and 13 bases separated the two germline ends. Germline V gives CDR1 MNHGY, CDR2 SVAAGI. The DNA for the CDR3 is TGTGCCAGCAGGCATCGGGGGGAACAGCCCCAGCATTTT. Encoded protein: CASRHRGEQPQHF.

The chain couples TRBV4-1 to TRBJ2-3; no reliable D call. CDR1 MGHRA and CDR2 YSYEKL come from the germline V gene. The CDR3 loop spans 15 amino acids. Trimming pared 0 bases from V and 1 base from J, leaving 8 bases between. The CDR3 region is CASSQDREGTDTQYF. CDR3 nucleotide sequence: TGCGCCAGCAGCCAAGATAGAGAGGGCACAGATACGCAGTATTTT.

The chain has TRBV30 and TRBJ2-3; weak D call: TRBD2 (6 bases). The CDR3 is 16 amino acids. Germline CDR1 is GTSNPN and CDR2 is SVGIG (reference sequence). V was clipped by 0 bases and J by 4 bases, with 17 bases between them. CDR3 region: CAWSVRSGGVPDTQYF. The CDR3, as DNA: TGTGCCTGGAGTGTACGGTCAGGAGGGGTACCAGATACGCAGTATTTT.

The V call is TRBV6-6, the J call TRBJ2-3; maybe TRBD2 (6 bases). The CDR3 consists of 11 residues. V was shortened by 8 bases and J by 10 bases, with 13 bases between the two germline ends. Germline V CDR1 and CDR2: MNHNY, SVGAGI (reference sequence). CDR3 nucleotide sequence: TGTGCCAGCTTTCGGGGGTCGGCGCAGTATTTT. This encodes CASFRGSAQYF.

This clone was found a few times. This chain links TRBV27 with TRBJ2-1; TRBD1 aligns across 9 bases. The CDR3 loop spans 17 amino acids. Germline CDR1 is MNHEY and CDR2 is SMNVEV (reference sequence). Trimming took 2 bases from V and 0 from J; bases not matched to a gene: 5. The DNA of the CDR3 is TGTGCCAGCAGTTTAACTTCGGACAGGGGCTCCTACAATGAGCAGTTCTTC. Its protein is CASSLTSDRGSYNEQFF.

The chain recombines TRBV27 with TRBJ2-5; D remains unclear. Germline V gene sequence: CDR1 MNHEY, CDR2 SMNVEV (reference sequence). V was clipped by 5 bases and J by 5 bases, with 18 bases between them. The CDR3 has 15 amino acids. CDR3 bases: TGTGCCAGCAGTCTCACCCCCGGGTCTTGGGAGACCCAGTACTTC. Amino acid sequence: CASSLTPGSWETQYF.